Below, one T cell receptor beta chain is given with its context. The data stem from a study of blood T cell repertoires in COVID-19. Study details: Sources were T cells, B-cell-depleted T cells, or PBMCs; the material itself was cDNA or gDNA.

The table came from immunoSEQ multiplex PCR; TCRdb's copy has only in-frame clones and leaves some out. The sample consists of about 120,000 clones, 65% to 90% of them appearing once. Deletions cut 6 bases from V and 2 bases from J, with 12 bases between. The CDR3 sequence is 14 residues long. CDR1 is MNHEY, CDR2 SMNVEV, per germline (reference sequence). J is TRBJ2-3 and V is TRBV27; perhaps TRBD1 as D (6 bases). Sequencing input: peripheral blood. The source of this sequence is a woman over 75 with acute or convalescent COVID-19. CDR3 DNA: TGTGCCAGCAGGATCAGGGGTTTCACAGATACGCAGTATTTT. Its protein is CASRIRGFTDTQYF.